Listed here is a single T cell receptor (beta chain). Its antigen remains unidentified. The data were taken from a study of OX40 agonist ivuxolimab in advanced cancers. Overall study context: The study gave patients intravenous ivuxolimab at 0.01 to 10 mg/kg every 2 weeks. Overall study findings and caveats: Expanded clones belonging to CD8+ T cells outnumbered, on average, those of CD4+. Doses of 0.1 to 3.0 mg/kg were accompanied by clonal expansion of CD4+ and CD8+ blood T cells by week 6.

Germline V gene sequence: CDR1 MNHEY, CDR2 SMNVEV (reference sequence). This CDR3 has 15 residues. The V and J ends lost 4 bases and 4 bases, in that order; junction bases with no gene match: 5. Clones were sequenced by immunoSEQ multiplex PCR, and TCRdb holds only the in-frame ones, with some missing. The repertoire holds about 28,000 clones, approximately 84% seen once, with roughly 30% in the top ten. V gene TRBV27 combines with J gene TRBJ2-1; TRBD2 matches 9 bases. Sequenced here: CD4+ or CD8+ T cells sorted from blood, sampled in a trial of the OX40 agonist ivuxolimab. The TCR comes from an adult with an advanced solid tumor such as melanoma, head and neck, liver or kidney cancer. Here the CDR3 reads CASSSTSGPYNEQFF. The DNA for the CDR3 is TGTGCCAGCAGTTCGACTAGCGGACCTTACAATGAGCAGTTCTTC.